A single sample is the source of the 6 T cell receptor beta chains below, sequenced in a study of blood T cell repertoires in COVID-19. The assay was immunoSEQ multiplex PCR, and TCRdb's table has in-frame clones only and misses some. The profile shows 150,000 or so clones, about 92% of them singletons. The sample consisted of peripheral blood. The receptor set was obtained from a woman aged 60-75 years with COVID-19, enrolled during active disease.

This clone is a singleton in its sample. Written as DNA, the CDR3 is TGTGCCAGCAGCTTGGGACTAGCCACAGATACGCAGTATTTT. It specifies CASSLGLATDTQYF. The chain joins TRBV7-3 to TRBJ2-3, with 9 bases lining up with TRBD2. In germline, CDR1 is SGHTA, CDR2 FQGTGA. The CDR3 extends over 14 amino acids. The V gene end was trimmed by 3 bases and the J gene end by 2 bases; junction bases not matched to a gene: 0. Looking up the rest from reference TRBV7-3 and TRBJ2-3 gives the full variable domain: GAGVSQTPSNKVTEKGKYVELRCDPISGHTALYWYRQSLGQGPEFLIYFQGTGAADDSGLPNDRFFAVRPEGSVSTLKIQRTERGDSAVYLCASSLGLATDTQYFGPGTRLTVL.

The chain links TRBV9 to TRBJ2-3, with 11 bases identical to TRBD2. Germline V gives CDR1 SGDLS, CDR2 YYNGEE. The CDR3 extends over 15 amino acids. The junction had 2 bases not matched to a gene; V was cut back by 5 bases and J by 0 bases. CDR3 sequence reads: CASSTSGGSTDTQYF. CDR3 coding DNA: TGTGCCAGCAGTACTAGCGGGGGTAGCACAGATACGCAGTATTTT.

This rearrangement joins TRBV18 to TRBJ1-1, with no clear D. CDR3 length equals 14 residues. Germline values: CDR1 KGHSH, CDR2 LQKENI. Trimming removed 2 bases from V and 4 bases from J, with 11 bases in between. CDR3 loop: CASSPSRSATEAFF. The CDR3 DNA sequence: TGTGCCAGCTCACCAAGCAGGTCGGCCACTGAAGCTTTCTTT. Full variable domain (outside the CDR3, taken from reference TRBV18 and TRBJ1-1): NAGVMQNPRHLVRRRGQEARLRCSPMKGHSHVYWYRQLPEEGLKFMVYLQKENIIDESGMPKERFSAEFPKEGPSILRIQQVVRGDSAAYFCASSPSRSATEAFFGQGTRLTVV.

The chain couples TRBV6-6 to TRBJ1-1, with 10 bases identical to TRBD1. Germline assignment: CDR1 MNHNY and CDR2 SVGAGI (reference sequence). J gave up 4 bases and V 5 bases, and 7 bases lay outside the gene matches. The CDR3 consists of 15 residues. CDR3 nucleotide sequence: TGTGCCAGCAGTGCCACGACAGGGGGCGGCACTGAAGCTTTCTTT. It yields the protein CASSATTGGGTEAFF.

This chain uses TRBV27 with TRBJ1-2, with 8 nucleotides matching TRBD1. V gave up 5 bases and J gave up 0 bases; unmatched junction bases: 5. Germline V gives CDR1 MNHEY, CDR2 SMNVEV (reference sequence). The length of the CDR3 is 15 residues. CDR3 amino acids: CASSPDRGSNYGYTF. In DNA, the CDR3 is TGTGCCAGCAGTCCCGACAGGGGATCTAACTATGGCTACACCTTC.

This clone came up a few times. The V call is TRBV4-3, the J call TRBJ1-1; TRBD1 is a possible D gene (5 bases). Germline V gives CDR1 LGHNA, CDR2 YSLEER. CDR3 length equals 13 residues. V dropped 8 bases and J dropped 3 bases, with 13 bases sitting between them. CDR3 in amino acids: CASGANLDTEAFF. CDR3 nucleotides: TGCGCCAGCGGGGCAAACCTAGACACTGAAGCTTTCTTT.